These 3 T cell receptor beta chains originate from one sample sequenced in a study of blood T cell repertoires in COVID-19. The table came from immunoSEQ multiplex PCR; TCRdb's copy has only in-frame clones and leaves some out. The sample comprises under 300,000 clones, 83% of which are singletons, and 9.4% rests with the top ten. Sequencing was carried out using peripheral blood. All receptors derive from a woman aged 45-60 years who had recovered from COVID-19.

The chain links TRBV3-1 (or the pseudogene TRBV3-2) to TRBJ2-6; D is possibly TRBD2 (6 bases). CDR3 size: 16 residues. Germline V gene sequence: CDR1 LGHDT, CDR2 YNNKEL (reference sequence). Trimming cost V 8 bases and J 0 bases, with 14 bases left between them. For the CDR3, the DNA is TGTGCCAGCGGAGGGTCCTTGGGCTCTGGGGCCAACGTCCTGACTTTC. Translating gives CASGGSLGSGANVLTF.

The chain has TRBV6-5 and TRBJ2-5; D possibly corresponds to TRBD2 (6 bases). Germline V lookup: CDR1 MNHEY, CDR2 SVGAGI. The CDR3 loop spans 12 amino acids. V was trimmed by 0 bases and J by 7 bases, leaving 6 bases between them. For the CDR3, the DNA is TGTGCCAGCAGTTACTCGGAGGGGACCCAGTACTTC. It codes for CASSYSEGTQYF.

J is TRBJ1-1 and V is TRBV19; D gene unclear. The CDR3 runs 13 residues. Per germline, CDR1 LNHDA and CDR2 SQIVND (reference sequence). V shed 5 bases and J shed 0 bases, with 7 bases lying between them. Here the CDR3 DNA reads TGTGCCAGTAGTTCGAGGGTGAACACTGAAGCTTTCTTT. This sequence encodes CASSSRVNTEAFF.